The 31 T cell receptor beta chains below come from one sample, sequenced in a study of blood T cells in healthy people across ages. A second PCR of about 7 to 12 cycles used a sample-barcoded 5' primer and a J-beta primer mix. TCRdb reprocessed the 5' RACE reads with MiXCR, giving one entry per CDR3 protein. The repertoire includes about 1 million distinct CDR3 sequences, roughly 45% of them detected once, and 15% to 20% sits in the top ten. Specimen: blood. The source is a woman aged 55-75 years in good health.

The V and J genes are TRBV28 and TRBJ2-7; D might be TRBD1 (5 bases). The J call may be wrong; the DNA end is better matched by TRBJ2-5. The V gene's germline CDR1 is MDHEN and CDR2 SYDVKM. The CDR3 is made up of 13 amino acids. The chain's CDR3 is CASSAGRLETQYF. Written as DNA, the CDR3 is TGTGCCAGCAGCGCAGGGCGATTAGAGACCCAGTACTTC.

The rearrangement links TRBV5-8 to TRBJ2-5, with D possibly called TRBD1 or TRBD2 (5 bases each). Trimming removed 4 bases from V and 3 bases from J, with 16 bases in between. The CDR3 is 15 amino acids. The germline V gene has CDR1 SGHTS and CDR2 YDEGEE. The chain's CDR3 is CASSPAGAVKETQYF. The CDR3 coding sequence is TGTGCCAGCAGCCCAGCCGGGGCGGTAAAAGAGACCCAGTACTTC.

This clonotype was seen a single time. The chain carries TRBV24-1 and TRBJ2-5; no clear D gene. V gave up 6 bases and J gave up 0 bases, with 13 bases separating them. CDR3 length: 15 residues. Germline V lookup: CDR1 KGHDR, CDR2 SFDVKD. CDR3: CATSYSEKYQETQYF. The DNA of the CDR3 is TGTGCCACCAGTTACTCGGAAAAGTACCAAGAGACCCAGTACTTC.

Here the CDR3 reads CASCSGESSYNEQFF. CDR3 in DNA: TGTGCCAGCTGCTCAGGGGAAAGCTCCTACAATGAGCAGTTCTTC. The rearrangement links TRBV6-1 to TRBJ2-1; the D gene is possibly TRBD1 (6 bases). The CDR3 length is 15 residues. Germline loops: CDR1 MNHNS, CDR2 SASEGT. Trimming cost V 8 bases and J 0 bases, with 14 bases left between them.

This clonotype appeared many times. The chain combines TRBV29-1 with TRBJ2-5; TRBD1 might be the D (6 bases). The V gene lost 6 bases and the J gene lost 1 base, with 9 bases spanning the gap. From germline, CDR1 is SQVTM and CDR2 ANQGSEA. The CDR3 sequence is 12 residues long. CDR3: CSVTRGQETQYF. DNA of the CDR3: TGCAGCGTAACCAGGGGCCAAGAGACCCAGTACTTC.

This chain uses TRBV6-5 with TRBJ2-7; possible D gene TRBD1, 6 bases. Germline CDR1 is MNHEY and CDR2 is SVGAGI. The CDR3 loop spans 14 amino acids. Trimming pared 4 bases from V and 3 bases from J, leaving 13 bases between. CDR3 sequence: CASSFTGTHYEQYF. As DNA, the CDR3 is TGTGCCAGCAGTTTCACCGGGACACACTACGAGCAGTACTTC.

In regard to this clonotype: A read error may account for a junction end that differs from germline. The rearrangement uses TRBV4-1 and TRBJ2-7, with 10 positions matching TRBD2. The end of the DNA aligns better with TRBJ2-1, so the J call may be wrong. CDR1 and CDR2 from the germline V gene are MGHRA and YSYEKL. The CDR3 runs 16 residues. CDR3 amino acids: CAGSPRASGSFNEQFF. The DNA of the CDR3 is TGCGCCGGCAGCCCTCGTGCTAGCGGGAGTTTCAATGAGCAGTTCTTC.

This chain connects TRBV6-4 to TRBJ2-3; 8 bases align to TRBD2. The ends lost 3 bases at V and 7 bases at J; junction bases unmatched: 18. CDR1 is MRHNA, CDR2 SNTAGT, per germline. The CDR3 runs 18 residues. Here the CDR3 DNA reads TGTGCCAGCAGTGATTCGTCGGGGGGGCGGGAAGGTCGACATACGCAGTATTTT. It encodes CASSDSSGGREGRHTQYF.

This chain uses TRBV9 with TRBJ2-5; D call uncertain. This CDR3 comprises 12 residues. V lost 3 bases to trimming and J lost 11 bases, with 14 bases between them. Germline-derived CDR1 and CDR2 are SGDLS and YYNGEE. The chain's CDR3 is CASSEEYNEQYF. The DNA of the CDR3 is TGTGCCAGCAGCGAGGAGTACAATGAGCAGTACTTC.

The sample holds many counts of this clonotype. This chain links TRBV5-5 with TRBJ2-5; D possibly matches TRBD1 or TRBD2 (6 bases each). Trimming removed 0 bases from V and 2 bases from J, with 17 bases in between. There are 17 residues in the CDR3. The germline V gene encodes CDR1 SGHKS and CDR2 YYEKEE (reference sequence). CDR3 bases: TGTGCCAGCAGCTTGGCCGGAGGGGGTCACAAGCAAGAGACCCAGTACTTC. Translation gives CASSLAGGGHKQETQYF.

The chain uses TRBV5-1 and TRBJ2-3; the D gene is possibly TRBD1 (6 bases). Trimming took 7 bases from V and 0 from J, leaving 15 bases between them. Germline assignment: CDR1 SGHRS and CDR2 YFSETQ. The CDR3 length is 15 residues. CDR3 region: CASLSAGASTDTQYF. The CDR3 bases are TGCGCCAGCCTTTCGGCAGGGGCTAGCACAGATACGCAGTATTTT. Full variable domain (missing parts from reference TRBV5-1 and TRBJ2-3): KAGVTQTPRYLIKTRGQQVTLSCSPISGHRSVSWYQQTPGQGLQFLFEYFSETQRNKGNFPGRFSGRQFSNSRSEMNVSTLELGDSALYLCASLSAGASTDTQYFGPGTRLTVL.

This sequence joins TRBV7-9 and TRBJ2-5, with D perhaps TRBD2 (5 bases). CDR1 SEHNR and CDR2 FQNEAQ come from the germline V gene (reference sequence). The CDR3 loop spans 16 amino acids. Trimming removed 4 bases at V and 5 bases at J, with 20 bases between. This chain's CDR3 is CASSSPGPEWRETQYF. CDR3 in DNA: TGTGCCAGCAGCTCCCCGGGTCCGGAATGGAGGGAGACCCAGTACTTC.

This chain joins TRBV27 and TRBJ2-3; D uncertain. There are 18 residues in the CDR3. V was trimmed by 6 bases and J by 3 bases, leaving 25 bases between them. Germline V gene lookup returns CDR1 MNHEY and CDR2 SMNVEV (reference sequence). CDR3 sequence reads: CASSPPCSDTRKTDTQYF. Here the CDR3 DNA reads TGTGCCAGCAGCCCCCCCTGTTCTGACACGAGAAAAACAGATACGCAGTATTTT.

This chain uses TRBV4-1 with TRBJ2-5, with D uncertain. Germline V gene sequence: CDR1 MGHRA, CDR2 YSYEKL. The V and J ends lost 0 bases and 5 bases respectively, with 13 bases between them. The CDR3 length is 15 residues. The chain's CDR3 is CASSQEGVRTETQYF. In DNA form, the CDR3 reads TGCGCCAGCAGCCAAGAGGGCGTCAGGACGGAGACCCAGTACTTC.

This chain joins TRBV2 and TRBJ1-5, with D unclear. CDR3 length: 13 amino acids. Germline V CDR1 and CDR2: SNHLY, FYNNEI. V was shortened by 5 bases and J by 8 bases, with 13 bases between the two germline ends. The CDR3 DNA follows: TGTGCCAGCAGTCCGGCCCCATGGGAGCCCCAGCATTTT. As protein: CASSPAPWEPQHF. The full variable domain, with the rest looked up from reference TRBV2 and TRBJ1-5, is EPEVTQTPSHQVTQMGQEVILRCVPISNHLYFYWYRQILGQKVEFLVSFYNNEISEKSEIFDDQFSVERPDGSNFTLKIRSTKLEDSAMYFCASSPAPWEPQHFGDGTRLSIL.

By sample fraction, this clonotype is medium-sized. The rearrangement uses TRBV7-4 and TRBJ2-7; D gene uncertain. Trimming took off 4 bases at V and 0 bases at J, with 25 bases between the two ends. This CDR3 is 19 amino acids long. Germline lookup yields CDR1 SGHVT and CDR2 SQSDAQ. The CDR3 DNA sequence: TGTGCCAGCAGCTCCGTGGTTAGGGTTCTAGTGGGTCACTCCTACGAGCAGTACTTC. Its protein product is CASSSVVRVLVGHSYEQYF.

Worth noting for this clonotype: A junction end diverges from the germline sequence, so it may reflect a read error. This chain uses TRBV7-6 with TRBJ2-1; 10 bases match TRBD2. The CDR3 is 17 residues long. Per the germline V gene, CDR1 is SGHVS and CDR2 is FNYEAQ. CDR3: CVSSLELAGNSYNEQFF. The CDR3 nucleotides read TGTGTCAGCAGCTTAGAACTAGCGGGGAACTCCTACAATGAGCAGTTCTTC.

The CDR3 coding sequence is TGTGCCAGCTCACCAGCGGCCCCTAATACCCTCCACTTT. Protein sequence: CASSPAAPNTLHF. This chain connects TRBV18 to TRBJ1-6, with D unclear. Germline CDR1 reads KGHSH; CDR2 reads LQKENI. V was pared by 2 bases and J by 14 bases, with 13 bases between. This CDR3 comprises 13 residues. Based on the CDR3 plus reference TRBV18 and TRBJ1-6, the full variable domain is NAGVMQNPRHLVRRRGQEARLRCSPMKGHSHVYWYRQLPEEGLKFMVYLQKENIIDESGMPKERFSAEFPKEGPSILRIQQVVRGDSAAYFCASSPAAPNTLHFGNGTRLTVT.

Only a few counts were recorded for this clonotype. CDR3 residues: CASSLGLAGTSYEQYF. CDR3 bases: TGCGCCAGCAGCTTGGGGCTAGCGGGGACCTCCTACGAGCAGTACTTC. The chain is built from TRBV5-1 and TRBJ2-7; 9 bases map to TRBD2. From germline, CDR1 is SGHRS and CDR2 YFSETQ. CDR3 length: 16 residues. The ends lost 0 bases at V and 0 bases at J; junction bases unmatched: 4.

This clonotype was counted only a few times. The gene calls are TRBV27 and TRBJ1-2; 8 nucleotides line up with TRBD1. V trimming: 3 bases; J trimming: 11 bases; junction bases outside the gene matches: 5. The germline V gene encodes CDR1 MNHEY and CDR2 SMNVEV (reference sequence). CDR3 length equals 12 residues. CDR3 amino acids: CASSLDRVDYTF. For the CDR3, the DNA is TGTGCCAGCAGTTTGGACAGGGTGGATTACACCTTC.

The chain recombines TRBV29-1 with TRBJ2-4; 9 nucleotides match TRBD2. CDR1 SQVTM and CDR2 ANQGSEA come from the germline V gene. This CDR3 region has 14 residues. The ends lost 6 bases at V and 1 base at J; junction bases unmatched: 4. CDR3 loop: CSVRLAVAKNIQYF. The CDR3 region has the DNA TGCAGCGTCCGACTAGCGGTCGCCAAAAACATTCAGTACTTC.

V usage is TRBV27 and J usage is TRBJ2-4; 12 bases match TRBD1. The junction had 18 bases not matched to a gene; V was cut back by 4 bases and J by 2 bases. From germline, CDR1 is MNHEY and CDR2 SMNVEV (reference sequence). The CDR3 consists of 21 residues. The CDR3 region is CASSSDSPGTGGKRTKNIQYF. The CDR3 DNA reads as TGTGCCAGCAGTTCCGACAGTCCCGGGACAGGGGGCAAGAGAACCAAAAACATTCAGTACTTC.

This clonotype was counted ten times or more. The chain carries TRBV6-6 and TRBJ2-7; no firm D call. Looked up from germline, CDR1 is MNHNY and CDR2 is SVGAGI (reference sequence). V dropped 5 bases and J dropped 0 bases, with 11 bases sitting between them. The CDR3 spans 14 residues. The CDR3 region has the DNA TGTGCCAGCAGTCCGTCGACGAGCTCCTACGAGCAGTACTTC. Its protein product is CASSPSTSSYEQYF.

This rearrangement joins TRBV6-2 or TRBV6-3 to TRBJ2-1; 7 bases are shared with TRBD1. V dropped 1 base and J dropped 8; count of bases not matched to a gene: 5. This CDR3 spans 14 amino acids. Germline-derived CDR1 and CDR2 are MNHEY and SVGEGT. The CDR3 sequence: CASSYWDSSDEQFF. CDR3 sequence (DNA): TGTGCCAGCAGTTACTGGGACAGTTCTGATGAGCAGTTCTTC.

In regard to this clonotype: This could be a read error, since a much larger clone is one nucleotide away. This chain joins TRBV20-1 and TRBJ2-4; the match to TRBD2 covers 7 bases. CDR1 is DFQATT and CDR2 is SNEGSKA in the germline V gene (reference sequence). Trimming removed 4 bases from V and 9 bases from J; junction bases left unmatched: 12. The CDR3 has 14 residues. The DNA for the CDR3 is TGCAGTGCTATAAACCTAGCGGTCGGGGGCATTCAGTACTTC. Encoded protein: CSAINLAVGGIQYF.

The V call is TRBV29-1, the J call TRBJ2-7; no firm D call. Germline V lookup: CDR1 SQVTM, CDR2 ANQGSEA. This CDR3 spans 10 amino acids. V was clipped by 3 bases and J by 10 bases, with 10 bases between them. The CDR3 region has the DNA TGCAGCGTTGAGGAGCAGAGACAGTACTTC. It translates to CSVEEQRQYF.

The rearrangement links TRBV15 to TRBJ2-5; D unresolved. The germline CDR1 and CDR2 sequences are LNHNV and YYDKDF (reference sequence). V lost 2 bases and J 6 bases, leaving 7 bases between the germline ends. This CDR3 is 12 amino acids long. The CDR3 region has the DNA TGTGCCACCAGCAGACCTGGACAGACCCAGTACTTC. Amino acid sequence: CATSRPGQTQYF.

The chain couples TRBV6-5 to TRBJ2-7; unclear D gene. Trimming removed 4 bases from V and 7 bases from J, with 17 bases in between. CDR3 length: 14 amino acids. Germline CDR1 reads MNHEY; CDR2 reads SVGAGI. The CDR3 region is CASSSPGPRGEQYF. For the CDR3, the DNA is TGTGCCAGCAGTTCCCCGGGCCCTCGCGGAGAGCAGTACTTC.

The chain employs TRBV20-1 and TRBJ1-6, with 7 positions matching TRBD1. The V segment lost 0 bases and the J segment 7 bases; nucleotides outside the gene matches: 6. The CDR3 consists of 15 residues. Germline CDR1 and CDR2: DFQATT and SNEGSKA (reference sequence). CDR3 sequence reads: CSARELTGMNSPLHF. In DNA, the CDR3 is TGCAGTGCTAGAGAACTGACAGGGATGAATTCACCCCTCCACTTT.

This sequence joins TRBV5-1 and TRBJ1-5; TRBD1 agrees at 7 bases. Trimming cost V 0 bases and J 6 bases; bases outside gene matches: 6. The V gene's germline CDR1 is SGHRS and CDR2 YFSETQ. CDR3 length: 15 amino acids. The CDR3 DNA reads TGCGCCAGCAGCTTGGGGGACAGCATGTTTCAGCCCCAGCATTTT. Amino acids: CASSLGDSMFQPQHF. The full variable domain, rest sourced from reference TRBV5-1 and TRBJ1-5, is KAGVTQTPRYLIKTRGQQVTLSCSPISGHRSVSWYQQTPGQGLQFLFEYFSETQRNKGNFPGRFSGRQFSNSRSEMNVSTLELGDSALYLCASSLGDSMFQPQHFGDGTRLSIL.

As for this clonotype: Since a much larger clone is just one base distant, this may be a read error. CDR3 coding DNA: TGTACCAGCAGCTTTCCAGGGCGGGAGCAGTACTTC. The encoded protein is CTSSFPGREQYF. The chain links TRBV11-2 to TRBJ2-5; 7 bases match TRBD2. The CDR3 totals 12 residues. Germline lookup yields CDR1 SGHAT and CDR2 FQNNGV.